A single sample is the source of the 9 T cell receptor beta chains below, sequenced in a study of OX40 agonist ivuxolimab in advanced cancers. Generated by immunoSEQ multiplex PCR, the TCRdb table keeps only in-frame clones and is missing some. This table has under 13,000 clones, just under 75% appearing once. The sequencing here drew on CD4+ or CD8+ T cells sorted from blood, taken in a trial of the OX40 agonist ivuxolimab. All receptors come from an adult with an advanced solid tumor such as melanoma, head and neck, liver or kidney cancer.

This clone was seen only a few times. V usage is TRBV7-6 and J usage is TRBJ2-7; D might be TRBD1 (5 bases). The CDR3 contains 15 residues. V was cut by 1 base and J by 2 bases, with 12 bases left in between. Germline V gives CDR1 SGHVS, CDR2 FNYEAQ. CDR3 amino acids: CASSLEAGSTYEQYF. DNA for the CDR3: TGTGCCAGCAGCTTAGAGGCAGGGTCGACCTACGAGCAGTACTTC. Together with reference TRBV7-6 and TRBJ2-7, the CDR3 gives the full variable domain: GAGVSQSPRYKVTKRGQDVALRCDPISGHVSLYWYRQALGQGPEFLTYFNYEAQQDKSGLPNDRFSAERPEGSISTLTIQRTEQRDSAMYRCASSLEAGSTYEQYFGPGTRLTVT.

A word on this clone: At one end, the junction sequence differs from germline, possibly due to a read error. The CDR3 DNA reads TGTGCCAGCAGTTTCGAAGGACTAGCGGGAAGGGAACAAGAGCAGTTCTTC. It yields the protein CASSFEGLAGREQEQFF. The chain has TRBV10-3 and TRBJ2-1; 12 nucleotides line up with TRBD2. The CDR3 loop spans 17 amino acids. Germline CDR1 reads ENHRY; CDR2 reads SYGVKD.

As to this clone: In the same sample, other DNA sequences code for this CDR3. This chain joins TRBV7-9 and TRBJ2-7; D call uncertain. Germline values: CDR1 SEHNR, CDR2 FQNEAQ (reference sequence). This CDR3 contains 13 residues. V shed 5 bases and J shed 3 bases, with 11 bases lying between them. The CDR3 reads CASSPGPNYEQYF. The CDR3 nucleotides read TGTGCCAGCAGCCCCGGGCCAAACTACGAGCAGTACTTC.

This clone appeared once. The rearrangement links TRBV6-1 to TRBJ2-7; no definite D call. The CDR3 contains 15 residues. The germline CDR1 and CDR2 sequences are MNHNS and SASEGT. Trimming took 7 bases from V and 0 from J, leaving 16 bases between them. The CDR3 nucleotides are TGTGCCAGCACCGCCGAGGCAGGCGGCTCCTACGAGCAGTACTTC. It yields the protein CASTAEAGGSYEQYF.

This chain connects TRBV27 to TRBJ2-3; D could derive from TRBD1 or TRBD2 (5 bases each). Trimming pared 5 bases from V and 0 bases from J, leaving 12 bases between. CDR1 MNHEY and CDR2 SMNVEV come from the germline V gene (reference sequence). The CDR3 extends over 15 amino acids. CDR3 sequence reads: CASSTRDQSTDTQYF. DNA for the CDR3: TGTGCCAGCAGTACAAGGGACCAAAGCACAGATACGCAGTATTTT.

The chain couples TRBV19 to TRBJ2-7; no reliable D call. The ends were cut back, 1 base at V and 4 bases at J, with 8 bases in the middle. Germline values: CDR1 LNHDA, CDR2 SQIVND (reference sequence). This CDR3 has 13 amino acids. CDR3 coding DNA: TGTGCCAGTAGTATAGGCGGAAAATACGAGCAGTACTTC. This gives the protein CASSIGGKYEQYF.

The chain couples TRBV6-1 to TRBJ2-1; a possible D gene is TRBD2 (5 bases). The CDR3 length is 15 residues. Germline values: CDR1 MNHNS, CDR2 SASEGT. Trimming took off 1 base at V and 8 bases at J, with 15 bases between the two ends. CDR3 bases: TGTGCCAGCAGTGAAGAAGTGGCGGGTAGCGATGAGCAGTTCTTC. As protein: CASSEEVAGSDEQFF.

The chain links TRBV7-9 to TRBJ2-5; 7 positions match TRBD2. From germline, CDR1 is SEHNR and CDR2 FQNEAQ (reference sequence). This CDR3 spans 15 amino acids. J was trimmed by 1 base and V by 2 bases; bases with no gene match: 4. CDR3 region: CASSLRGGSQETQYF. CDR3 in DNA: TGTGCCAGCAGCTTACGCGGGGGAAGCCAAGAGACCCAGTACTTC.

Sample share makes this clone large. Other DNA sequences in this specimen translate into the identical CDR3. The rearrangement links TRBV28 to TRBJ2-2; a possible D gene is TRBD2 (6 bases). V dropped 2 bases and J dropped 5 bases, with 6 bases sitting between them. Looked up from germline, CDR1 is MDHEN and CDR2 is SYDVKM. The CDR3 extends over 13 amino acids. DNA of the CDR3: TGTGCCAGCAGTTTACGGGGGACCGGGGAGCTGTTTTTT. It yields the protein CASSLRGTGELFF.